Presented here are 20 T cell receptor beta chains from one specimen sequenced in a study of shared clonotypes between healthy human individuals. Clones were read by immunoSEQ multiplex PCR, and TCRdb kept only the in-frame ones, dropping some. Of roughly 2.4 million clones in the sample, approximately 96% are singletons; the top ten hold about 0.13%. The sequenced sample was naive CD4+ T cells sorted from blood. Subset reported: CD45RA+ positively selected. The receptors were sampled from a man between 18 and 35 years old in good health.

V usage is TRBV7-9 and J usage is TRBJ2-1; 12 bases line up with TRBD2. The CDR3 covers 18 residues. Per the germline V gene, CDR1 is SEHNR and CDR2 is FQNEAQ (reference sequence). J lost 7 bases, V lost 1 base, and 11 bases had no gene match. DNA for the CDR3: TGTGCCAGCAGCTTAGTTTCCCTAGCGGGAGGGTCAAGGAATGAGCAGTTCTTC. Residues: CASSLVSLAGGSRNEQFF.

The genes are TRBV6-6 and TRBJ2-7; 8 nucleotides align to TRBD2. CDR1 is MNHNY, CDR2 SVGAGI, per germline (reference sequence). This CDR3 region has 15 residues. The ends lost 7 bases at V and 7 bases at J; junction bases unmatched: 15. The CDR3, as DNA: TGTGCCAGCACCACCCCTAGCGGGCTAGCGAATGAGCAGTACTTC. Protein sequence: CASTTPSGLANEQYF.

This clone showed up just a few times. The V gene is TRBV19, the J gene TRBJ1-6; 8 nucleotides agree with TRBD1. The CDR3 is made up of 14 amino acids. Per germline, CDR1 LNHDA and CDR2 SQIVND (reference sequence). With V trimmed by 6 bases and J by 7 bases, 5 bases remained unmatched. CDR3 bases: TGTGCCAGTAGCTCAGGGGGCACCAATTCACCCCTCCACTTT. Amino acids: CASSSGGTNSPLHF.

With regard to this clone: The same CDR3 arises from other DNA sequences in this sample as well. J is TRBJ1-4 and V is TRBV5-1; unclear D gene. CDR3 length: 15 amino acids. Trimming cost V 0 bases and J 0 bases, with 6 bases left between them. CDR1 and CDR2 from the germline V gene are SGHRS and YFSETQ. CDR3 sequence (DNA): TGCGCCAGCAGCTTGGACAGAGCAACTAATGAAAAACTGTTTTTT. This encodes CASSLDRATNEKLFF.

The chain combines TRBV6-1 with TRBJ1-1; 7 nucleotides line up with TRBD1. Germline-derived CDR1 and CDR2 are MNHNS and SASEGT. This CDR3 has 11 amino acids. V dropped 7 bases and J dropped 5; count of bases not matched to a gene: 1. The CDR3: CASTGGTEAFF. The CDR3 DNA reads as TGTGCCAGCACAGGGGGGACTGAAGCTTTCTTT.

CDR3: CASSQDPGARYEQYF. The CDR3 DNA follows: TGCGCCAGCAGCCAAGATCCAGGGGCCCGTTACGAGCAGTACTTC. V and J are TRBV4-1 and TRBJ2-7; possibly TRBD1 for D (6 bases). This CDR3 region has 15 residues. CDR1 is MGHRA, CDR2 YSYEKL, per germline. Deletions cut 0 bases from V and 4 bases from J, with 13 bases between.

This chain connects TRBV11-2 to TRBJ1-3; D not certain. There are 15 residues in the CDR3. Germline values: CDR1 SGHAT, CDR2 FQNNGV. V was clipped by 0 bases and J by 4 bases, with 10 bases between them. The CDR3 DNA reads TGTGCCAGCAGCTTAGAAAGGCTCGAGGGAAACACCATATATTTT. Translated: CASSLERLEGNTIYF.

The chain uses TRBV10-3 and TRBJ1-5; D is ambiguous. The CDR3 loop spans 15 amino acids. V was clipped by 3 bases and J by 0 bases, with 9 bases between them. The germline gives CDR1 ENHRY, CDR2 SYGVKD. The CDR3 region is CAISDGRLSNQPQHF. The CDR3 DNA is TGTGCCATCAGTGACGGACGGCTTAGCAATCAGCCCCAGCATTTT.

The chain is built from TRBV19 and TRBJ2-1, with TRBD2 matching over 7 bases. Trimming at V came to 0 bases and at J to 10 bases, leaving 6 bases not matched to a gene. Per germline, CDR1 LNHDA and CDR2 SQIVND (reference sequence). This CDR3 region has 14 residues. The chain's CDR3 is CASSIDWEGGEQFF. In DNA form, the CDR3 reads TGTGCCAGTAGTATAGATTGGGAGGGTGGGGAGCAGTTCTTC.

The chain has TRBV11-2 and TRBJ1-4; tentatively, D is TRBD1 (6 bases). Germline-derived CDR1 and CDR2 are SGHAT and FQNNGV. Trimming left V 4 bases short and J 2 bases short, with 14 bases between. The CDR3 consists of 16 residues. DNA for the CDR3: TGTGCCAGCAGCTATCTCCGGGGGGGCACTAATGAAAAACTGTTTTTT. Translated: CASSYLRGGTNEKLFF.

The CDR3 is CASSHGDRGRETQYF. The CDR3 DNA follows: TGTGCCAGCAGCCATGGGGACAGGGGGCGAGAGACCCAGTACTTC. The gene calls are TRBV7-9 and TRBJ2-5; TRBD1 matches 12 bases. CDR3 length: 15 amino acids. Germline V CDR1 and CDR2: SEHNR, FQNEAQ (reference sequence). Trimming at V came to 5 bases and at J to 4 bases, leaving 5 bases not matched to a gene.

The CDR3 sequence is CASSWSPEANTEAFF. The CDR3 nucleotides read TGTGCCAGCAGTTGGTCGCCGGAAGCAAACACTGAAGCTTTCTTT. The rearrangement links TRBV27 to TRBJ1-1; D unclear. V shed 4 bases and J shed 2 bases, with 14 bases lying between them. The germline V gene encodes CDR1 MNHEY and CDR2 SMNVEV (reference sequence). This CDR3 region has 15 residues.

With respect to this clone: In the same sample, other DNA sequences code for this CDR3. The rearrangement uses TRBV6-5 and TRBJ1-1; the D is unclear. CDR3 length: 13 amino acids. The germline CDR1 and CDR2 sequences are MNHEY and SVGAGI. V lost 2 bases and J lost 1, with 5 bases in between. The DNA of the CDR3 is TGTGCCAGCAGTTACAGTAAGAACACTGAAGCTTTCTTT. Its translation is CASSYSKNTEAFF.

V usage is TRBV6-1 and J usage is TRBJ1-3; the match to TRBD1 covers 8 bases. J was trimmed by 0 bases and V by 3 bases; bases with no gene match: 1. The CDR3 sequence is 15 residues long. Germline values: CDR1 MNHNS, CDR2 SASEGT. CDR3 protein: CASSETGVSGNTIYF. The CDR3 coding sequence is TGTGCCAGCAGTGAGACAGGGGTCTCTGGAAACACCATATATTTT.

The chain recombines TRBV25-1 with TRBJ2-4, with TRBD1 matching over 7 bases. Per the germline V gene, CDR1 is MGHDK and CDR2 is SYGVNS. V lost 6 bases to trimming and J lost 4 bases; unmatched junction nucleotides: 6. The CDR3 covers 14 residues. CDR3 in DNA: TGTGCCAGCAGAGGGGACAGAGAGAAAAACATTCAGTACTTC. Translation: CASRGDREKNIQYF.

The chain carries TRBV27 and TRBJ1-1; D is unresolved. In germline, CDR1 is MNHEY, CDR2 SMNVEV (reference sequence). This CDR3 has 12 amino acids. V lost 8 bases and J lost 8, with 15 bases in between. The CDR3 sequence is CASGLGPSEAFF. CDR3 in DNA: TGTGCCAGCGGCCTCGGGCCTTCGGAAGCTTTCTTT.

The V gene is TRBV7-8, the J gene TRBJ1-6; D not certain. The CDR3 covers 16 residues. CDR1 is SGHVS and CDR2 is FQNEAQ in the germline V gene. V lost 5 bases and J lost 7, with 18 bases in between. The CDR3 DNA reads as TGTGCCAGCAGCCCCTTGGGAGGACCGATGAATTCACCCCTCCACTTT. Protein product: CASSPLGGPMNSPLHF.

This clone occurred once. The chain joins TRBV10-3 to TRBJ2-2, with D tentatively TRBD1 (7 bases). V was trimmed by 11 bases and J by 8 bases, leaving 21 bases between them. CDR3 length: 14 amino acids. The germline gives CDR1 ENHRY, CDR2 SYGVKD. The CDR3 DNA reads TGTGCCTGCGGGGCAGGGGGAAGCTCTGGGGAGCTGTTTTTT. Translated, it gives CACGAGGSSGELFF.

Turning to this clone: Other DNA sequences from this sample encode an identical CDR3 as well. V gene TRBV7-3 combines with J gene TRBJ1-5; D is unresolved. This CDR3 has 13 residues. Trimming took 0 bases from V and 7 from J, leaving 7 bases between them. The V gene's germline CDR1 is SGHTA and CDR2 FQGTGA. CDR3 residues: CASSLTEGQPQHF. CDR3 sequence (DNA): TGTGCCAGCAGCTTAACGGAGGGACAGCCCCAGCATTTT. The complete variable domain, with remaining parts taken from reference TRBV7-3 and TRBJ1-5, reads GAGVSQTPSNKVTEKGKYVELRCDPISGHTALYWYRQSLGQGPEFLIYFQGTGAADDSGLPNDRFFAVRPEGSVSTLKIQRTERGDSAVYLCASSLTEGQPQHFGDGTRLSIL.

The chain links TRBV2 to TRBJ1-2; no clear D. Trimming removed 7 bases from V and 0 bases from J, with 9 bases in between. This CDR3 is built from 13 residues. Germline lookup yields CDR1 SNHLY and CDR2 FYNNEI. The CDR3: CASTVQANYGYTF. The CDR3 DNA reads as TGTGCCAGCACCGTACAAGCTAACTATGGCTACACCTTC.